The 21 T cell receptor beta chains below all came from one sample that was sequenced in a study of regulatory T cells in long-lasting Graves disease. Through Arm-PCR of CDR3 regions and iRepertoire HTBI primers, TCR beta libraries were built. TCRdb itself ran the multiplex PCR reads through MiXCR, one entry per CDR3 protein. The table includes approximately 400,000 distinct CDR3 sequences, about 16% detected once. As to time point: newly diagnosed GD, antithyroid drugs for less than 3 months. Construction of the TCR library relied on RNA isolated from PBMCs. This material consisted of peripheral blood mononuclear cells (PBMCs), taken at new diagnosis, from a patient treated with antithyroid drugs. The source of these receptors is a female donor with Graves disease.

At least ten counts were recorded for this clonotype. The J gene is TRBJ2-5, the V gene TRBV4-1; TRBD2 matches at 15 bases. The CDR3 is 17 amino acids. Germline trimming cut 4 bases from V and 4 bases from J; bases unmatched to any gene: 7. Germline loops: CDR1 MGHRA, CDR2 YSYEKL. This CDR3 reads CASSPSGLAGGGETQYF. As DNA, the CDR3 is TGCGCCAGCAGCCCTTCGGGACTAGCGGGGGGAGGAGAGACCCAGTACTTC.

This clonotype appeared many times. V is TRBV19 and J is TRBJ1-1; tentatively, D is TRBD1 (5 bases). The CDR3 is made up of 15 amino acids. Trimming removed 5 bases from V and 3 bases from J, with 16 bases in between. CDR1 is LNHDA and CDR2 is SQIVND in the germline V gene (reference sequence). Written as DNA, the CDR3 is TGTGCCAGTAGTGCCCACCTACAGGAATACACTGAAGCTTTCTTT. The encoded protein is CASSAHLQEYTEAFF.

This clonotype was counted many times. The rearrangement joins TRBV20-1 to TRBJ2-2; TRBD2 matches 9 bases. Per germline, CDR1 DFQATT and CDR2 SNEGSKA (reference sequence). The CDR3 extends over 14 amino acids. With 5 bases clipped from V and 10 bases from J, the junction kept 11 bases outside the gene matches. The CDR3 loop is CSAPQGGRASELFF. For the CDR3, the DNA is TGCAGTGCTCCTCAGGGCGGGAGGGCCTCGGAGCTGTTTTTT.

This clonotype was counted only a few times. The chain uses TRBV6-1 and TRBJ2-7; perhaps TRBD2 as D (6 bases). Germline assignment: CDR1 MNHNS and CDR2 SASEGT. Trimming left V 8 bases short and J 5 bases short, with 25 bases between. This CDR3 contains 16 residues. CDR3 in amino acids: CASSEGLSGLVHEQYF. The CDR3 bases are TGTGCCAGCTCGGAGGGACTCTCCGGCTTAGTCCACGAGCAGTACTTC.

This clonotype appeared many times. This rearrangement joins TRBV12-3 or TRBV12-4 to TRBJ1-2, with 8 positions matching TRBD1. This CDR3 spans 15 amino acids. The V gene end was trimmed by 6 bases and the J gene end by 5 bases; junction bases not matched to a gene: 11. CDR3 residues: CASRYTGQGVYGYTF. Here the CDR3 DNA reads TGTGCCAGCAGATACACCGGACAGGGAGTGTATGGCTACACCTTC.

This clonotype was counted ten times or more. CDR3 amino acids: CATSRVGDIAKNIQYF. In nucleotides, the CDR3 is TGTGCCACCAGCAGAGTGGGGGACATAGCCAAAAACATTCAGTACTTC. The rearrangement links TRBV15 to TRBJ2-4; perhaps TRBD1 as D (6 bases). This CDR3 has 16 residues. Germline CDR1 LNHNV, CDR2 YYDKDF (reference sequence). Trimming took off 1 base at V and 0 bases at J, with 10 bases between the two ends.

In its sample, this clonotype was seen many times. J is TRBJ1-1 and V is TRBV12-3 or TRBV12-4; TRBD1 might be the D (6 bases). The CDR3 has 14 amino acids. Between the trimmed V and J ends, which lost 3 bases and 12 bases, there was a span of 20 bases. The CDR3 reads CASSFTGTPRESFF. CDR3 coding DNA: TGTGCCAGCAGTTTTACGGGGACACCCAGGGAGTCTTTCTTT.

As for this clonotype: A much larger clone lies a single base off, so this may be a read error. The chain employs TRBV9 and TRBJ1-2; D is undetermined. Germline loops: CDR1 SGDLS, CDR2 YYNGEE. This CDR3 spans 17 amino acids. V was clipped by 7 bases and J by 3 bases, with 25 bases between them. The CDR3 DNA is TGTGCCAGCGGCCCTCCCCCATGGACGGAGGCCGACTATGGCTACACCTTC. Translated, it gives CASGPPPWTEADYGYTF.

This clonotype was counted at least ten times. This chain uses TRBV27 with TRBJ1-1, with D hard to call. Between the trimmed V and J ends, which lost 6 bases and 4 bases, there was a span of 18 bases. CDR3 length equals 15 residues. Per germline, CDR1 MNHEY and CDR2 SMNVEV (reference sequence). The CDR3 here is CASSEMGFRSTEAFF. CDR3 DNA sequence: TGTGCCAGCAGCGAAATGGGATTTCGATCCACTGAAGCTTTCTTT.

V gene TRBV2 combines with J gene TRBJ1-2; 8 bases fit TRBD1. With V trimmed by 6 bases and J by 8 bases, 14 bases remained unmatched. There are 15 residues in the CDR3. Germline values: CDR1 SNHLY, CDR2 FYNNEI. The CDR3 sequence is CASRQVGQGAGGYTF. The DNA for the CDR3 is TGTGCCAGCAGGCAGGTCGGGCAGGGGGCGGGAGGCTACACCTTC.

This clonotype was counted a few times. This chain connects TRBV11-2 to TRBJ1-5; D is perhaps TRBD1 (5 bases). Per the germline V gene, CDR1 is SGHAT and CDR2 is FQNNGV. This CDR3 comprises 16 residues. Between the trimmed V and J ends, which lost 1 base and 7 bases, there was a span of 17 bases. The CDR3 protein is CASSLGRYTGPQPQHF. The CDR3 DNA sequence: TGTGCCAGCAGCTTAGGCCGCTACACAGGCCCCCAGCCCCAGCATTTT.

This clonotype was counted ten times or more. In nucleotides, the CDR3 is TGTGCCAGCAGTTACGAGTTCGGCAATCAGCCCCAGCATTTT. As protein: CASSYEFGNQPQHF. The V gene is TRBV6-5, the J gene TRBJ1-5; D unclear. V lost 2 bases and J 2 bases, leaving 7 bases between the germline ends. This CDR3 contains 14 residues. From germline, CDR1 is MNHEY and CDR2 SVGAGI.

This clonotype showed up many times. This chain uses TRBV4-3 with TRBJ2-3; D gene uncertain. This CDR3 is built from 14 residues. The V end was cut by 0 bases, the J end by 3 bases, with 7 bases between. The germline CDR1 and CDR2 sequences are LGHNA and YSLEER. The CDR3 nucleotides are TGCGCCAGCAGCCAAGATCTACGGACAGATACGCAGTATTTT. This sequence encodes CASSQDLRTDTQYF.

The CDR3 here is CASTRTSGANVLTF. Written as DNA, the CDR3 is TGTGCCAGTACTCGGACCTCTGGGGCCAACGTCCTGACTTTC. The V gene is TRBV6-2 or TRBV6-3, the J gene TRBJ2-6, with no clear D. V was trimmed by 9 bases and J by 0 bases, leaving 9 bases between them. Per the germline V gene, CDR1 is MNHEY and CDR2 is SVGEGT. The CDR3 contains 14 residues.

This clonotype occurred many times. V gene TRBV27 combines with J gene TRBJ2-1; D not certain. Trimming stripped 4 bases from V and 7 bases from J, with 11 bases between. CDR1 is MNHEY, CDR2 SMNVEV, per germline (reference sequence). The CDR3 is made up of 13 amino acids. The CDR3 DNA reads TGTGCCAGCAGTTCCTCCTCTGGGAATGAGCAGTTCTTC. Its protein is CASSSSSGNEQFF.

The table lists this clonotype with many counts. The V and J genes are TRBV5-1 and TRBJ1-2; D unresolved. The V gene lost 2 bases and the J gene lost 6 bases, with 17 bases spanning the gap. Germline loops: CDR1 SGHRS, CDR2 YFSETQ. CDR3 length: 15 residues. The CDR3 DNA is TGCGCCAGCAGCTTTCGTCCAGGCCTGTGGCATGGCTACACCTTC. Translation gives CASSFRPGLWHGYTF.

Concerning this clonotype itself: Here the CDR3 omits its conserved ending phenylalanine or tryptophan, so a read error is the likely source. CDR3: CASSESYGYNEQFL. The CDR3 nucleotides are TGCGCCAGCAGTGAGTCTTACGGCTACAATGAGCAGTTCCTC. The V gene is TRBV10-2, the J gene TRBJ2-1; no firm D call. CDR1 is WSHSY and CDR2 is SAAADI in the germline V gene. The CDR3 loop spans 14 amino acids. The ends were cut back, 0 bases at V and 3 bases at J, with 6 bases in the middle.

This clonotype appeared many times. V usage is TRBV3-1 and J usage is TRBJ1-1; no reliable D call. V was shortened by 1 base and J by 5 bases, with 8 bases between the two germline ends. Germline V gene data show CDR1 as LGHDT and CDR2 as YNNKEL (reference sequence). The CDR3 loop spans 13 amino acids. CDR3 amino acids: CASSQAGWTEAFF. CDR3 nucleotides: TGTGCCAGCAGCCAAGCCGGTTGGACTGAAGCTTTCTTT.

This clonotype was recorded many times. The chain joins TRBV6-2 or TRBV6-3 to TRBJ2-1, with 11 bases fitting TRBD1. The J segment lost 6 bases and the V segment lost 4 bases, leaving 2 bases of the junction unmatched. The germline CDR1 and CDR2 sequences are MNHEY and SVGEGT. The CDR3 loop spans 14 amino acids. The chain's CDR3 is CASSWTGGPNEQFF. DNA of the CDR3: TGTGCCAGCAGTTGGACAGGGGGCCCCAATGAGCAGTTCTTC.

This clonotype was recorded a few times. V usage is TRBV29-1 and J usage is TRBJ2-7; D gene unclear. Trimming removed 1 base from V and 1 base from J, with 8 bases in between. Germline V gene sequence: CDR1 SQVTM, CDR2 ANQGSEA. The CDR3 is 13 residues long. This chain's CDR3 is CSVEADGSYEQYF. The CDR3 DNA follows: TGCAGCGTTGAAGCAGACGGTTCCTACGAGCAGTACTTC.

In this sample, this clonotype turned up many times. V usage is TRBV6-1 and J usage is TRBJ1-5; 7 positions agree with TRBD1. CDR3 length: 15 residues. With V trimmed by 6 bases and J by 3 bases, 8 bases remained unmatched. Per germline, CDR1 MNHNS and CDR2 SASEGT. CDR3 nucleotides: TGTGCCAGCAGACTACAGGGGTATGCCAATCAGCCCCAGCATTTT. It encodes CASRLQGYANQPQHF.